Listed below are T cell receptor beta chains from one sample, sequenced in a study of blood T cell repertoires in COVID-19. Assay: immunoSEQ multiplex PCR; the TCRdb copy retains only in-frame clones and omits some. The repertoire has roughly 170,000 clones, 86% of them found once; the top ten carry roughly 20%. The sequencing input was peripheral blood. These receptors were obtained from a man aged 70 or older with active or convalescent COVID-19. Each CDR3 is given with its conserved first and last residue. The D gene is left open where the match is weak. The size of a clone is reported for some rows only, either as once, few or many, or as a class for expanded clones.

TRBV12-3/TRBV12-4,once,.,TRBJ1-6,TGTGCCAGCAGTCCTCAGGGAAATTCACCCCTCCACTTT,CASSPQGNSPLHF
TRBV11-2,.,.,TRBJ2-3,TGTGCCAGCAGCCCTAACTGGTTAGATACGCAGTATTTT,CASSPNWLDTQYF
TRBV3-1/TRBV3-2,.,TRBD1,TRBJ1-1,TGTGCCAGCAGCCCCCATGGAGGACAGGGGAGCACTGAAGCTTTCTTT,CASSPHGGQGSTEAFF
TRBV7-9,.,.,TRBJ1-1,TGTGCCAGCAGCTTAGCGGGGGGTATGAACACTGAAGCTTTCTTT,CASSLAGGMNTEAFF
TRBV6-5,.,.,TRBJ2-2,TGTGCCAGCAAGGCGGAAACGAACACCGGGGAGCTGTTTTTT,CASKAETNTGELFF
TRBV7-2,.,.,TRBJ2-1,TGTGCCAGCACCCTGGTCGGGTCCTACAATGAGCAGTTCTTC,CASTLVGSYNEQFF
TRBV7-9,.,.,TRBJ1-4,TGTGCCAGCAGCTCTAGAGGAGGGGAAGAAAAACTGTTTTTT,CASSSRGGEEKLFF
TRBV6-2/TRBV6-3,.,.,TRBJ1-5,TGTGCCAGCAGCATAGGGAGGGCGCGAACCAGGAATCAGCCCCAGCATTTT,CASSIGRARTRNQPQHF
TRBV29-1,.,.,TRBJ2-1,TGCAGCGGGACAAACTACAATGAGCAGTTCTTC,CSGTNYNEQFF
TRBV4-1,.,TRBD1,TRBJ2-7,TGCGCCAGCAGCCCCCTAGGACAGGGGACCTACGAGCAGTACTTC,CASSPLGQGTYEQYF
TRBV27,few,TRBD2,TRBJ2-7,TGTGCCAGCAGTTTCAGCGCTTGGCTAGCGGGAGGCCACTACGAGCAGTACTTC,CASSFSAWLAGGHYEQYF
TRBV6-1,.,.,TRBJ1-5,TGTGCCAGCAGTGAAGCGTACCGACAGAATAGCAATCAGCCCCAGCATTTT,CASSEAYRQNSNQPQHF
TRBV7-3,.,.,TRBJ1-1,TGTGCCAGCAGCTTAGGCTCTAACACTGAAGCTTTCTTT,CASSLGSNTEAFF
TRBV7-2,.,.,TRBJ1-5,TGTGCCAGCAGCTTAGCGGCAGGGGGCAATCAGCCCCAGCATTTT,CASSLAAGGNQPQHF
TRBV5-4,.,TRBD1,TRBJ2-5,TGTGCCAGCAGCCCCGGACAGGGGCAAGAGACCCAGTACTTC,CASSPGQGQETQYF
TRBV10-1,.,.,TRBJ1-1,TGCGCCAGCCAGGACACCTCGAACACTGAAGCTTTCTTT,CASQDTSNTEAFF
TRBV5-1,once,.,TRBJ2-6,TGCGCCAGCACAAGGGGCTTCTCTGGGGCCAACGTCCTGACTTTC,CASTRGFSGANVLTF
TRBV5-4,.,TRBD2,TRBJ2-1,TGTGCCAGCAGCTTGCCTACTAGCGGGAGAAACAATGAGCAGTTCTTC,CASSLPTSGRNNEQFF
TRBV7-3,.,.,TRBJ1-1,TGTGCCAGCAGCCGAACAGTAACCTCTGAAGCTTTCTTT,CASSRTVTSEAFF
TRBV7-9,.,TRBD1,TRBJ1-2,TGTGCCAGCAGCTTACCCGGGACAGGCTCTGGCTACACCTTC,CASSLPGTGSGYTF
TRBV11-2,.,TRBD2,TRBJ2-5,TGTGCCAGCAGCTTAGGGGCCCTAGCGGAAAAAGAGACCCAGTACTTC,CASSLGALAEKETQYF
TRBV19,.,TRBD2,TRBJ2-1,TGTGCCAGTAGAATAGGCGGGAGGTTATACAATGAGCAGTTCTTC,CASRIGGRLYNEQFF
TRBV27,.,TRBD1,TRBJ1-4,TGTGCCAGCAGTGCCGGGACAGGGAATGAAAAACTGTTTTTT,CASSAGTGNEKLFF
TRBV5-1,.,TRBD1,TRBJ2-1,TGCGCCAGCAGCTTGGGAGGGGGCGAGGGAAATGAGCAGTTCTTC,CASSLGGGEGNEQFF
TRBV18,.,TRBD2,TRBJ2-4,TGTGCCAGCTCACCCCGGGCTAGCGGGGACCAAAACATTCAGTACTTC,CASSPRASGDQNIQYF
TRBV6-1,.,TRBD2,TRBJ2-7,TGTGCCAGCAGAGCCGGACTAGCGGGTAGCGCGCAGTACTTC,CASRAGLAGSAQYF
TRBV5-1,.,.,TRBJ2-7,TGCGCCAGCAGCTTGGTTTCAGGATTCTCCTACGAGCAGTACTTC,CASSLVSGFSYEQYF
TRBV5-8,.,TRBD1,TRBJ2-2,TGTGCCAGCAGCTTGGTTTGGACAGGACCCACCGGGGAGCTGTTTTTT,CASSLVWTGPTGELFF
TRBV7-2,few,TRBD2,TRBJ2-7,TGTGCCAGCAGCTTAGGGCCAGGACTAGCATCCGAGCAGTACTTC,CASSLGPGLASEQYF
TRBV16,.,TRBD1,TRBJ1-5,TGTGCCAGCAGCCAATCACAGGGGACTCAGCCCCAGCATTTT,CASSQSQGTQPQHF
TRBV5-1,once,TRBD2,TRBJ2-5,TGCGCCAGCAGCTTTTTCGGACTAGTAGAGACCCAGTACTTC,CASSFFGLVETQYF
TRBV5-1,.,.,TRBJ2-5,TGCGCCAGCAGCTTTGGCAGGGTGCTTCAAGAGACCCAGTACTTC,CASSFGRVLQETQYF
TRBV7-8,once,.,TRBJ1-1,TGTGCCAGCATCCTAGGGGCAGGGTTTCTCACTGAAGCTTTCTTT,CASILGAGFLTEAFF
TRBV28,once,TRBD2,TRBJ2-3,TGTGCCAGCAGTCTACCGGGAGCGGGAGCGACAGATACGCAGTATTTT,CASSLPGAGATDTQYF
TRBV7-8,.,.,TRBJ1-1,TGTGCCAGCAGCCAACATGGGAACACTGAAGCTTTCTTT,CASSQHGNTEAFF
TRBV7-8,.,TRBD1,TRBJ2-5,TGTGCCAGCAGCCAGGGGGCCCAGGAGACCCAGTACTTC,CASSQGAQETQYF
TRBV7-3,.,.,TRBJ2-1,TGTGCCAGCAGCCAGACTACGCAAGGCTACAATGAGCAGTTCTTC,CASSQTTQGYNEQFF
TRBV5-6,.,.,TRBJ1-2,TGTGCCAGCAGCTTGACAGACTATGGCTACACCTTC,CASSLTDYGYTF
TRBV2,.,.,TRBJ1-4,TGTGCCAGCACGGGCCGGCAGGGAAGGAATGAAAAACTGTTTTTT,CASTGRQGRNEKLFF
TRBV9,many,TRBD1,TRBJ1-2,TGTGCCAGCAGCCTCCGGGACAGCCCTAACTATGACTACACCTTC,CASSLRDSPNYDYTF
TRBV14,.,.,TRBJ1-6,TGTGCCAGCAGCCAAGAGAGGCAGATTAATTCACCCCTCCACTTT,CASSQERQINSPLHF
TRBV5-1,.,TRBD2,TRBJ2-2,TGCGCCAGCAGCTTGGGACTAGCGGGGGCGAACACCGGGGAGCTGTTTTTT,CASSLGLAGANTGELFF
TRBV10-2,.,.,TRBJ1-2,TGCGCCAGCACCGGACAACCGGCTTATGGCTATGGCTACACCTTC,CASTGQPAYGYGYTF
TRBV19,.,.,TRBJ2-4,TGTGCCAGTAGTATAGGAGAACGTCTGATGAACATTCAGTACTTC,CASSIGERLMNIQYF